The clone carrying this T cell receptor beta chain was detected only a few times. The antigen remains unidentified. The sample belongs to a study of T-cell reconstitution after alpha-beta-depleted transplantation in children. This CDR3 contains 14 residues. Germline V CDR1 and CDR2: ENHRY, SYGVKD. Trimming stripped 5 bases from V and 8 bases from J, with 17 bases between. Whole-study results and caveats: Newly produced T cells mostly accounted for T-cell counts and diversity one year post-transplant. Several hundred expanded graft clones reportedly were the source of alpha-beta T cells about two months after transplant.

The TCRbeta library was prepared with unique molecular identifiers. From the PCR reads, TCRdb called clonotypes with MiXCR, one entry per CDR3 protein. The profile shows some 840,000 distinct CDR3 sequences, 16% of them singletons. Material: PBMCs, mostly from graft donor cells, obtained 360 days after TCRalphabeta/CD19-depleted stem cell transplant. The origin of this receptor is a male patient between 10 and 17 years old who had a stem cell transplant for acute lymphoblastic leukemia, so the T cells may come from the graft donor. The rearrangement joins TRBV10-3 to TRBJ2-3; D may be TRBD1 or TRBD2 (5 bases each). CDR3 sequence (DNA): TGTGCCATCAGTATCGGGACCCCCAGAGGTACGCAGTATTTT. The encoded protein is CAISIGTPRGTQYF.